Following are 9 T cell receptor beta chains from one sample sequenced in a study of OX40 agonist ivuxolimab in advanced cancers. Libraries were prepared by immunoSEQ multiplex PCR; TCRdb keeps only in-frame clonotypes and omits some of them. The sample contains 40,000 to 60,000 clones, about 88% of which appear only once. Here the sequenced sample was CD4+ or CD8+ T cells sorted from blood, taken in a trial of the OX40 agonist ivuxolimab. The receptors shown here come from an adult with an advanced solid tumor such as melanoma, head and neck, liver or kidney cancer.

Written as DNA, the CDR3 is TGTGCCAGCAGCCAAATAAGCGGGTTGTACACAGATACGCAGTATTTT. It is translated as CASSQISGLYTDTQYF. This chain links TRBV14 with TRBJ2-3, with a possible D match to TRBD2 (6 bases). Trimming removed 2 bases at V and 2 bases at J, with 14 bases between. CDR1 and CDR2 from the germline V gene are SGHDN and FVKESK. The CDR3 length is 16 residues.

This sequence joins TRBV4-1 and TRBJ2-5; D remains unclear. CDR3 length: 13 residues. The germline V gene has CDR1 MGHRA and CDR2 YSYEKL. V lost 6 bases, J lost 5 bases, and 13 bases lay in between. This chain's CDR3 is CASSVQMGETQYF. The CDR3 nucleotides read TGCGCCAGCAGTGTACAGATGGGCGAGACCCAGTACTTC.

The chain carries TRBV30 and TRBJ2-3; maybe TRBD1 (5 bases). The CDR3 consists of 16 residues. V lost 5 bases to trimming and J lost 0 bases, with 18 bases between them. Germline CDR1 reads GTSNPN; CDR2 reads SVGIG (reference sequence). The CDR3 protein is CAWSTGAEWSTDTQYF. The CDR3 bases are TGTGCCTGGTCTACTGGGGCGGAATGGAGCACAGATACGCAGTATTTT.

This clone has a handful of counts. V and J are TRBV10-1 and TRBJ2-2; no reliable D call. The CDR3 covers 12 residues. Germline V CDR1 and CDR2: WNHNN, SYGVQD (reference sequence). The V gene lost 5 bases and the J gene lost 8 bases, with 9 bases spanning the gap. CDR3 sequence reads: CASSRTGGELFF. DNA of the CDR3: TGCGCCAGCAGTCGGACGGGTGGGGAGCTGTTTTTT.

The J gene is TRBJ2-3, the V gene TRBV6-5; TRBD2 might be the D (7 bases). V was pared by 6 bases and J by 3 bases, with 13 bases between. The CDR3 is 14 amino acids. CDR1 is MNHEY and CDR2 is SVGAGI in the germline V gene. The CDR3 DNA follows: TGTGCCAGCAGAACGGGGGGCCGGACAGATACGCAGTATTTT. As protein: CASRTGGRTDTQYF.

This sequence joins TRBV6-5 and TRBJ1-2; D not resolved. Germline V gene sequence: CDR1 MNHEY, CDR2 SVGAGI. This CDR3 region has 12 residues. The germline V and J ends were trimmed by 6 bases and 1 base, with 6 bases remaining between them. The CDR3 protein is CASSRLNYGYTF. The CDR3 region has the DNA TGTGCCAGCAGCCGCCTTAACTATGGCTACACCTTC.

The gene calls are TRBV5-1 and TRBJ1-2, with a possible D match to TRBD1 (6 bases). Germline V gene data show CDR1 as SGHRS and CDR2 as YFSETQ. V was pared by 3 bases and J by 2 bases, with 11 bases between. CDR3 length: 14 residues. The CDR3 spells CASSSTGPNYGYTF. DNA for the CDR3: TGCGCCAGCAGCTCGACAGGCCCCAACTATGGCTACACCTTC.

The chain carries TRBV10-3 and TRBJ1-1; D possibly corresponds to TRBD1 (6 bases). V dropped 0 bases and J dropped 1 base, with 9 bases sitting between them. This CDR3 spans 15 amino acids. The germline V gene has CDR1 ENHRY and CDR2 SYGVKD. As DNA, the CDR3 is TGTGCCATCAGTGAGTCTTCAGGGGCGAACACTGAAGCTTTCTTT. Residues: CAISESSGANTEAFF.

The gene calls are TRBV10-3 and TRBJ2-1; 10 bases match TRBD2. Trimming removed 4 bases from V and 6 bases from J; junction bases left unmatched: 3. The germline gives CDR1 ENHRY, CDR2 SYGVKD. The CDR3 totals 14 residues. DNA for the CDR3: TGTGCCATCAGTGGGGCTAGCGGGAGCAATGAGCAGTTCTTC. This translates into CAISGASGSNEQFF.